The rows below give T cell receptor beta chains drawn from one sample of a study of blood T cells in healthy people across ages. TCRdb recomputed calls from the 5' RACE reads with MiXCR, one row per CDR3 protein. Of approximately 1,700,000 distinct CDR3 sequences detected, roughly two fifths appear once; the ten largest clones hold roughly 24%. Input material: blood. The origin of the receptors is a human donor in good health. The CDR3 runs from the conserved cysteine through the conserved F or W. Each record gives: V gene, J gene, clone size, CDR3 protein. Part of the rows lack a size; the others show once, few, many or a class for expanded clones.

TRBV4-3	TRBJ2-4	few	CASSQDIVDRGGFGNIQYF
TRBV7-2	TRBJ2-4	NA	CASSFDSGGAKNIQYF
TRBV3-1	TRBJ2-5	few	CASSLKSTLYQETQYF
TRBV9	NA	NA	CASSAALAGDLEQYF
TRBV20-1	TRBJ2-1	NA	CSARDRGRLGTNEQFF
TRBV9	NA	NA	CANSVDSSGAYEQYF
TRBV3-1	NA	NA	CASSQVIGFQETQFF
TRBV5-1	TRBJ2-1	many	CASSSGQGGISYNEQFF
TRBV15	TRBJ2-1	NA	CATSRESSYNEQFF
TRBV6-1	TRBJ1-1	NA	CASILAGKTEAFF
TRBV20-1	TRBJ2-7	NA	CSASHRLSYEQYF
TRBV28	TRBJ2-5	few	CASRQPPGTQYF
TRBV29-1	TRBJ1-2	NA	CSVEEGGGYGYTF
TRBV27	TRBJ2-7	NA	CASSRHSLYEQYF
TRBV11-2	TRBJ2-3	NA	CASTGGEGRFTDTQYF
TRBV3-1	TRBJ2-1	NA	CASSQEGTHSYNEQFF
TRBV4-3	TRBJ1-2	once	CASSQQGTRRYGYTF
TRBV10-3	TRBJ2-3	NA	CAISESGTGTTDTQYF
TRBV18	TRBJ2-1	NA	CASSPTTGSHEQFF
TRBV14	TRBJ2-1	NA	CASSQWRGGTHNEQFF
TRBV5-1	TRBJ2-3	NA	CAGSLEGPDTQYF
TRBV12-3/TRBV12-4	TRBJ1-1	once	CASRTGQPNTEAFF
TRBV28	TRBJ1-2	NA	CASSLEGAGDYGYTF
TRBV5-1	TRBJ2-5	NA	CASRGGQGDETQYF
TRBV7-3	TRBJ2-3	many	CASSPRLAGGSDTQYF
TRBV28	TRBJ2-3	NA	CASSSSSGTRTDTQDF
TRBV10-2	TRBJ1-2	few	CASSEPPPSQGYYGYTF
TRBV29-1	TRBJ2-3	few	CSVEVRRRGVGADTQYF
TRBV29-1	TRBJ2-1	NA	CSVEDGDRGLFNEQFF
TRBV29-1	TRBJ1-2	few	CSATGRVGYTF
TRBV25-1	TRBJ1-1	NA	CASSGTGGAAEAFF
TRBV15	TRBJ1-2	NA	CATSRGTGAIYGYTF
TRBV3-1	TRBJ2-3	NA	CASSQGDREIDTQYF
TRBV6-1	TRBJ1-2	few	CASSGTTDSSNYGYTF
TRBV12-3/TRBV12-4	TRBJ1-5	few	CASSSDNLGGQPQHF
TRBV20-1	TRBJ2-3	NA	CSARDRSYIQYF
TRBV7-3	TRBJ1-1	NA	CASSSLDMMNTEAFF
TRBV20-1	TRBJ2-1	once	CSARGFGGGYNEQFF
TRBV12-3/TRBV12-4	TRBJ2-5	few	CASSLGPGQGMETQYF
TRBV6-5	TRBJ2-1	NA	CASSYRPTLGNEQFF
TRBV7-9	TRBJ2-7	once	CASGPKTRNYEQYF
TRBV6-5	TRBJ2-7	NA	CASSDTLVTYEQYF
TRBV15	TRBJ2-7	few	CATSTRQGADEQYF
TRBV28	TRBJ2-7	few	CASSSHGTGGSYEQYF
TRBV5-1	TRBJ2-1	NA	CASSPGADNEQFF
TRBV7-6	TRBJ1-2	NA	CASSLRDSESYGYTF